The rows below give T cell receptor beta chains drawn from one sample of a study of blood T cell repertoires in COVID-19. The method was immunoSEQ multiplex PCR; TCRdb's version includes in-frame clones alone and lacks a portion of them. This table holds 220,000 or so clones, 70% to 85% found once. The specimen sequenced was peripheral blood. The receptor set was obtained from a woman older than 75 with acute or convalescent COVID-19. Both conserved end residues are part of each CDR3. Fields, in order: D gene, clone size, V gene, J gene, CDR3 protein, CDR3 DNA. D genes are given only for firm matches. The listing skips clone size in some rows; elsewhere it reads once, few, many or a size class.

>NA|NA|TRBV28|TRBJ2-5
CASKTAGPQETQYF
TGTGCCAGCAAGACAGCGGGCCCCCAAGAGACCCAGTACTTC
>NA|NA|TRBV2|TRBJ2-7
CASMGGWSLYEQYF
TGTGCCAGCATGGGGGGATGGAGTCTCTACGAGCAGTACTTC
>TRBD1|few|TRBV30|TRBJ1-5
CAWSVQGPSRNQPQHF
TGTGCCTGGAGTGTACAGGGGCCTTCTAGAAATCAGCCCCAGCATTTT
>TRBD2|NA|TRBV4-1|TRBJ2-2
CASSHPASGEATGELFF
TGCGCCAGCAGCCACCCGGCTAGCGGGGAGGCCACCGGGGAGCTGTTTTTT
>NA|NA|TRBV28|TRBJ1-5
CAIQVSNQPQHF
TGTGCCATACAGGTCAGCAATCAGCCCCAGCATTTT
>NA|NA|TRBV11-1|TRBJ2-5
CASSLRGFGETQYF
TGTGCCAGCAGCTTAAGAGGTTTTGGGGAGACCCAGTACTTC
>NA|few|TRBV2|TRBJ2-2
CASRRVTGELFF
TGTGCCAGCCGCAGGGTCACCGGGGAGCTGTTTTTT
>TRBD1|NA|TRBV4-3|TRBJ1-4
CASSQDLIRTGVNEKLFF
TGCGCCAGCAGCCAAGATCTCATTAGGACAGGAGTTAATGAAAAACTGTTTTTT
>TRBD2|NA|TRBV7-2|TRBJ2-1
CASSFSGTSVNEQFF
TGTGCCAGCAGCTTCAGCGGGACTAGCGTCAATGAGCAGTTCTTC
>NA|NA|TRBV24-1|TRBJ2-2
CATSDPGAGELFF
TGTGCCACCAGTGATCCCGGAGCCGGGGAGCTGTTTTTT
>NA|few|TRBV4-2|TRBJ1-4
CASSQVQNEKLFF
TGTGCCAGCAGCCAAGTACAGAATGAAAAACTGTTTTTT
>NA|NA|TRBV18|TRBJ1-2
CASSPRTVNYGYTF
TGTGCCAGCTCACCCCGGACAGTTAACTATGGCTACACCTTC
>NA|NA|TRBV30|TRBJ1-3
CAWSVGGTGNTIYF
TGTGCCTGGAGTGTAGGAGGGACTGGAAACACCATATATTTT
>NA|NA|TRBV2|TRBJ1-1
CASSSSLNTEAFF
TGTGCCAGCAGTTCAAGCTTGAACACTGAAGCTTTCTTT
>NA|NA|TRBV27|TRBJ2-6
CASSLRSSGANVLTF
TGTGCCAGCAGTCTTAGGAGTTCTGGGGCCAACGTCCTGACTTTC
>NA|NA|TRBV9|TRBJ1-5
CASSPTTGGLEQPQHF
TGTGCCAGCAGCCCCACCACGGGAGGGCTTGAACAGCCCCAGCATTTT
>NA|once|TRBV3-1/TRBV3-2|TRBJ1-5
CASSQLGSQPQHF
TGTGCCAGCAGCCAACTCGGGAGTCAGCCCCAGCATTTT